The 13 T cell receptor beta chains presented below share a single source sample, sequenced in a study of CD8 T cells in Susac syndrome. An amount of RNA that ranged from roughly 0.45 to 1 ug was reverse transcribed with random hexamers. One entry per CDR3 protein results from TCRdb running MiXCR on the immunoSEQ multiplex PCR reads. This table holds about 300,000 distinct CDR3 sequences, approximately 85% found once. The specimen sequenced was CD8+ T cells from PBMCs. These TCRs come from a human donor with multiple sclerosis.

CDR3 region: CASSASSGPASYEQYF. CDR3 nucleotides: TGTGCCAGCAGCGCATCATCGGGGCCTGCAAGCTACGAGCAGTACTTC. The genes are TRBV7-8 and TRBJ2-7; either TRBD1 or TRBD2 may fit D (5 bases each). The CDR3 loop spans 16 amino acids. Trimming removed 5 bases at V and 3 bases at J, with 20 bases between. CDR1 and CDR2 from the germline V gene are SGHVS and FQNEAQ.

The chain is built from TRBV19 and TRBJ1-5; D possibly corresponds to TRBD1 (5 bases). This CDR3 spans 13 amino acids. Trimming cost V 5 bases and J 5 bases, with 10 bases left between them. The germline gives CDR1 LNHDA, CDR2 SQIVND (reference sequence). The CDR3 bases are TGTGCCAGTAGTTGGCAGGGCTATCAGCCCCAGCATTTT. It is translated as CASSWQGYQPQHF.

V is TRBV28 and J is TRBJ1-1; perhaps TRBD1 as D (6 bases). CDR1 and CDR2 from the germline V gene are MDHEN and SYDVKM. This CDR3 has 13 residues. Trimming left V 7 bases short and J 3 bases short, with 12 bases between. CDR3 coding DNA: TGTGCCAGCACGAACTACAGGGACACTGAAGCTTTCTTT. As protein: CASTNYRDTEAFF.

This clonotype has just a few counts. The chain links TRBV9 to TRBJ2-7; the D gene could be TRBD1 or TRBD2 (5 bases each). The CDR3 totals 14 residues. The germline CDR1 and CDR2 sequences are SGDLS and YYNGEE. Between the trimmed V and J ends, which lost 0 bases and 2 bases, there was a span of 9 bases. CDR3 sequence: CASSVGGPAYEQYF. CDR3 in DNA: TGTGCCAGCAGCGTAGGGGGACCCGCCTACGAGCAGTACTTC.

CDR3 in DNA: TGTGCCAGCAGAGAAAATGACGAGCAGTACTTC. This sequence encodes CASRENDEQYF. The J gene is TRBJ2-7, the V gene TRBV28, with D uncertain. Germline CDR1 is MDHEN and CDR2 is SYDVKM. V lost 6 bases, J lost 5 bases, and 8 bases lay in between. The CDR3 is made up of 11 amino acids. The variable domain in full, with the rest retrieved from reference TRBV28 and TRBJ2-7, is DVKVTQSSRYLVKRTGEKVFLECVQDMDHENMFWYRQDPGLGLRLIYFSYDVKMKEKGDIPEGYSVSREKKERFSLILESASTNQTSMYLCASRENDEQYFGPGTRLTVT.

The sample holds one count of this clonotype. The chain is built from TRBV29-1 and TRBJ1-1; D unresolved. The CDR3 runs to 10 residues. Germline CDR1 reads SQVTM; CDR2 reads ANQGSEA. V was cut by 1 base and J by 5 bases, with 2 bases left in between. In DNA, the CDR3 is TGCAGCGTTGAAGTAACTGAAGCTTTCTTT. This sequence encodes CSVEVTEAFF. The full variable domain, its missing parts supplied by reference TRBV29-1 and TRBJ1-1, is SAVISQKPSRDICQRGTSLTIQCQVDSQVTMMFWYRQQPGQSLTLIATANQGSEATYESGFVIDKFPISRPNLTFSTLTVSNMSPEDSSIYLCSVEVTEAFFGQGTRLTVV.

V is TRBV7-8 and J is TRBJ2-7; a weak D match, TRBD1 (6 bases). This CDR3 is 15 amino acids long. Trimming pared 3 bases from V and 4 bases from J, leaving 16 bases between. The V gene's germline CDR1 is SGHVS and CDR2 FQNEAQ. The CDR3 coding sequence is TGTGCCAGCAGCTTCCTAGGACAGTCTACTTACGAGCAGTACTTC. Translating it yields CASSFLGQSTYEQYF.

A few counts support this clonotype. The chain recombines TRBV4-2 with TRBJ2-7, with 8 bases matching TRBD1. J lost 10 bases, V lost 1 base, and 21 bases had no gene match. CDR3 length equals 18 residues. Per germline, CDR1 LGHNA and CDR2 YNFKEQ. In DNA form, the CDR3 reads TGTGCCAGCAGCCAAGTAATCCGCCTCCGGGACAGGCGGTACGTTCAGTACTTC. This gives the protein CASSQVIRLRDRRYVQYF.

The chain joins TRBV9 to TRBJ2-4; D is unresolved. The germline V gene encodes CDR1 SGDLS and CDR2 YYNGEE. V dropped 2 bases and J dropped 5 bases, with 8 bases sitting between them. The CDR3 is made up of 13 amino acids. The CDR3 loop reads CASSVPPQNIQYF. The CDR3 DNA sequence: TGTGCCAGCAGCGTCCCACCACAAAACATTCAGTACTTC.

This sequence joins TRBV28 and TRBJ1-5, with 9 bases aligning to TRBD1. Germline lookup yields CDR1 MDHEN and CDR2 SYDVKM. V was pared by 5 bases and J by 4 bases, with 15 bases of the junction left unmatched. The CDR3 contains 18 residues. CDR3: CASSLYLPGQGSNQPQHF. The CDR3 coding sequence is TGTGCCAGCAGTCTATATCTTCCGGGACAGGGTTCAAATCAGCCCCAGCATTTT.

The rearrangement links TRBV7-9 to TRBJ1-4; possible D gene TRBD1, 6 bases. CDR1 is SEHNR and CDR2 is FQNEAQ in the germline V gene (reference sequence). Trimming removed 4 bases from V and 7 bases from J, with 22 bases in between. This CDR3 comprises 17 residues. CDR3 nucleotides: TGTGCCAGCAGCTGCCCGGGGACAAGCCTGAGTTGTGAAAAACTGTTTTTT. Protein product: CASSCPGTSLSCEKLFF.

J is TRBJ2-1 and V is TRBV28; D is unclear. The CDR3 contains 14 residues. Trimming shortened V by 2 bases and J by 5 bases, and 10 bases separated the two germline ends. CDR1 and CDR2 from the germline V gene are MDHEN and SYDVKM. This CDR3 is CASSLIQQNNEQFF. CDR3 sequence (DNA): TGTGCCAGCAGTTTAATCCAACAAAACAATGAGCAGTTCTTC.

This chain joins TRBV27 and TRBJ2-5, with D possibly matching TRBD2 (6 bases). Germline values: CDR1 MNHEY, CDR2 SMNVEV (reference sequence). The CDR3 has 14 residues. V gave up 4 bases and J gave up 1 base, with 10 bases separating them. The CDR3 protein is CASSSTSSQETQYF. The CDR3 DNA reads TGTGCCAGCAGTTCAACTAGCAGCCAAGAGACCCAGTACTTC.